This TCR beta chain stems from a study of blood T cells in healthy people across ages. Study context: Template switching recovered approximately one barcoded beta molecule for every two T cells.

Next came a second PCR, run for roughly 6 to 11 cycles, which used a sample-barcoded 5' primer along with a J-beta primer mix. TCRdb re-derived calls from the 5' RACE reads in MiXCR, one entry per CDR3 protein. The data show about 680,000 distinct CDR3 sequences, with 45% to 50% seen just once and roughly a third held by the top ten. Per sample, at least 5 micrograms of total RNA were extracted. CDR1 is SGHDN, CDR2 FVKESK, per germline. The CDR3 is made up of 11 amino acids. V was clipped by 3 bases and J by 6 bases, with 4 bases between them. Overall study findings and caveats: Any changes in expanded clonotypes were possibly confounded, as donor CMV status remained unknown.

This clonotype has a handful of counts. The antigen remains undetermined. The sequence was obtained from a woman between 55 and 75 years old in good health. This chain uses TRBV14 with TRBJ2-3; D gene unclear. The sample consisted of blood. CDR3 bases: TGTGCCAGCAGCCATGCTGATACGCAGTATTTT. The encoded protein is CASSHADTQYF.